Listed here is a single T cell receptor beta chain. The antigen it binds to is not known. No quality values exist for individual bases; no much larger clone is one base distant. The data derive from a study of blood T cell repertoires in COVID-19 (TCRdb year 2020). About the investigation overall: Samples covering the acute and convalescent phases of COVID-19 were provided by collaborators in the United States, Italy and Spain. The material from the prospective study consisted of cDNA or gDNA derived from T cells, B-cell-depleted T cells, or PBMCs. Subjects who had been exposed to COVID-19, were actively infected with it, or had recovered from it provided the deeply sampled blood TCRbeta repertoires that made up the dataset. The repertoires were made available in a free public database intended to serve as a resource for research on the immune response to SARS-CoV-2. The samples were drawn from the first 160 participants of the ongoing ImmuneRACE study and from 1,200 or so subjects provided by 6 global collaborators. Nearly every sample came with metadata listing a de-identified subject ID, COVID-19 status, age in years and sex. Where HLA class I and class II types were available, the types were taken from metadata supplied by the sample provider, not from assay-based typing.

What the study reported, not specific to this receptor: The amount of clinical and demographic metadata varied by source and participant and was provided uncurated.

TCRbeta CDR3 regions were amplified from genomic DNA using the immunoSEQ Assay, a bias-controlled multiplex PCR. As for how the authors treated the data: The number of nucleated cells in each sample was estimated from the amplification of reference gene primers within the assay. Sequence reads were collapsed and filtered to measure the absolute abundance of every unique TCRbeta CDR3 rearrangement. For each sample, productive Simpson clonality was calculated as the square root of Simpson's diversity index across productive rearrangements. TCRdb limited this immuneACCESS table to in-frame rearrangements with V and J called. A share of clones is missing; checked studies link under half to unresolved V genes, and the rest is unexplained. For V, J and clone size, that table is used; D and trimming come from the DNA. The sample table records more than 65,000 clones; approximately 85% of these occur just once. Together, the top ten hold roughly 4.6% of the sample.

Each collaborating institution followed its own protocols to collect whole blood in K2EDTA tubes. For TCRbeta analysis, collaborators shipped samples as frozen whole blood, isolated PBMCs, or DNA extracted from either of those sample types. The receptor comes from a man older than 75 with acute or convalescent COVID-19. Specimen: peripheral blood.

The nucleotide sequence is given as TGTGCCAGCAGCCGCCGGACAGGGGGACCCTACGAGCAGTACTTC. Its protein product is CASSRRTGGPYEQYF. The rearranged chain carries TRBV6-2 or TRBV6-3 and TRBJ2-7, and 10 junction bases match TRBD1. V loses 6 bases at its end and J loses 2 bases; junction bases beyond the gene matches: 7. The germline V gene supplies CDR1 MNHEY and CDR2 SVGEGT. Inclusive of the bounding cysteine and phenylalanine, the CDR3 is 15 residues long. Only the CDR3 part of the read is kept: 45 bases, read in frame from the first base.